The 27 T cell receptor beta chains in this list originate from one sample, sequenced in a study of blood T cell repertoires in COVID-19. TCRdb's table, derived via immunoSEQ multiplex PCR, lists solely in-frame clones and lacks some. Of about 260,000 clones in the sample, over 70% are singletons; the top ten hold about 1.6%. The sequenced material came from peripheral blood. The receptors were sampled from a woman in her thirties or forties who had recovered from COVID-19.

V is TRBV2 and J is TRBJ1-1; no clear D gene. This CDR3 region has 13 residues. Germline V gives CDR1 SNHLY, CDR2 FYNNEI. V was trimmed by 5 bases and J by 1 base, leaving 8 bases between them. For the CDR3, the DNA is TGTGCCAGCAGTACTGCCCGGAACACTGAAGCTTTCTTT. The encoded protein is CASSTARNTEAFF.

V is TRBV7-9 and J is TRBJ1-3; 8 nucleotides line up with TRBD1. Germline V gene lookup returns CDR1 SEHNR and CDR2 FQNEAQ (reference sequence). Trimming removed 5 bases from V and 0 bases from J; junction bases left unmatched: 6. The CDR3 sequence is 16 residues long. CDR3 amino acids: CASSPGGTHSGNTIYF. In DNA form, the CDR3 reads TGTGCCAGCAGCCCAGGGGGCACACACTCTGGAAACACCATATATTTT.

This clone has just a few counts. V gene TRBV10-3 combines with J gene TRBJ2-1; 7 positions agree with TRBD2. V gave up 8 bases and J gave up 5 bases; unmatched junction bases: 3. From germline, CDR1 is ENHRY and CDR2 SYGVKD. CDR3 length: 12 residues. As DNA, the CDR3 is TGTGCCATCCAAGCGGGGAACAATGAGCAGTTCTTC. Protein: CAIQAGNNEQFF.

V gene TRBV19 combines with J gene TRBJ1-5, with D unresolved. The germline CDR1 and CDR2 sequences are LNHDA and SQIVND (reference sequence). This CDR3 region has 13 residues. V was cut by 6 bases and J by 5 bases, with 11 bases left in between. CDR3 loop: CASSRGRDQPQHF. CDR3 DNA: TGTGCCAGTAGCCGTGGTCGGGATCAGCCCCAGCATTTT.

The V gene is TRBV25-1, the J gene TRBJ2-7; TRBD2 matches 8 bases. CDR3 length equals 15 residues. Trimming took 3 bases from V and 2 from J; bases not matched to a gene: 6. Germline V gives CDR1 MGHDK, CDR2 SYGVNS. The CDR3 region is CASSEWGTRPYEQYF. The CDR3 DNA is TGTGCCAGCAGTGAGTGGGGGACTAGGCCCTACGAGCAGTACTTC.

CDR3 protein: CASSQTGPWGSYEQYF. As DNA, the CDR3 is TGCGCCAGCAGCCAGACAGGGCCCTGGGGCTCCTACGAGCAGTACTTC. The J gene is TRBJ2-7, the V gene TRBV5-1; 7 nucleotides match TRBD1. Germline trimming cut 4 bases from V and 0 bases from J; bases unmatched to any gene: 10. Per germline, CDR1 SGHRS and CDR2 YFSETQ. CDR3 size: 16 residues.

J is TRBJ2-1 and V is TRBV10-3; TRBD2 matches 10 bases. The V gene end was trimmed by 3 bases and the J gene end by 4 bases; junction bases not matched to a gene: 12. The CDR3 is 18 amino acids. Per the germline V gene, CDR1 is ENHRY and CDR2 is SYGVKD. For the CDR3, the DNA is TGTGCCATCAGTGAAGCTACTGGGCAGCGGGGGGGATACAATGAGCAGTTCTTC. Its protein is CAISEATGQRGGYNEQFF.

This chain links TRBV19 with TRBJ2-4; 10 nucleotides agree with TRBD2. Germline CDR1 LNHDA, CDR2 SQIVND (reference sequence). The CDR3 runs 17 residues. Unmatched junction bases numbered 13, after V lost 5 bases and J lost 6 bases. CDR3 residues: CASSPYPSGGYRNIQYF. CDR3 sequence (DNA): TGTGCCAGTAGTCCCTACCCTAGCGGGGGATACCGAAACATTCAGTACTTC.

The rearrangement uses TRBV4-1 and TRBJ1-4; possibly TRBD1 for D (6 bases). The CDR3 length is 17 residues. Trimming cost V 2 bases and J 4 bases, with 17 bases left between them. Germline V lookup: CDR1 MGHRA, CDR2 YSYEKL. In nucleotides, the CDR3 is TGCGCCAGCAGCCAACCCCCCGGGGGGGCGCTTAATGAAAAACTGTTTTTT. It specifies CASSQPPGGALNEKLFF.

The CDR3 region is CAWNSDGSTDTQYF. In nucleotides, the CDR3 is TGTGCCTGGAACTCAGACGGGAGCACAGATACGCAGTATTTT. The rearrangement uses TRBV30 and TRBJ2-3; no definite D call. The CDR3 runs 14 residues. The germline V gene encodes CDR1 GTSNPN and CDR2 SVGIG (reference sequence). Trimming removed 4 bases from V and 0 bases from J, with 11 bases in between.

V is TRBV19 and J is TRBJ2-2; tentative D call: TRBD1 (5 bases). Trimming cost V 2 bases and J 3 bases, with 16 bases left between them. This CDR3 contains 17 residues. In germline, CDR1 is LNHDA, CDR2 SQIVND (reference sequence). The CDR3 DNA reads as TGTGCCAGTAGTATATCTCGTCAGGGCAGGGACACCGGGGAGCTGTTTTTT. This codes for CASSISRQGRDTGELFF.

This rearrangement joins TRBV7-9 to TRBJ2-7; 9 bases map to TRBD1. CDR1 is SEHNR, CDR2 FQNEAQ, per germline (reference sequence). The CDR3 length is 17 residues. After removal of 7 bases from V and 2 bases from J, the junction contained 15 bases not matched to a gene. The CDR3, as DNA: TGTGCCAGCACCCTATACTGGGGCGGGACAGGGACCTACGAGCAGTACTTC. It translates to CASTLYWGGTGTYEQYF.

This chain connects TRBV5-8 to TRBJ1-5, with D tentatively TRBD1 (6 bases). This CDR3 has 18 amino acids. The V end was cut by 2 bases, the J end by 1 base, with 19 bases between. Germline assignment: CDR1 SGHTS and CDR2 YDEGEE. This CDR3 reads CASSFRTAYVESNQPQHF. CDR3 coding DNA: TGTGCCAGCAGCTTCAGGACAGCCTACGTCGAGAGCAATCAGCCCCAGCATTTT.

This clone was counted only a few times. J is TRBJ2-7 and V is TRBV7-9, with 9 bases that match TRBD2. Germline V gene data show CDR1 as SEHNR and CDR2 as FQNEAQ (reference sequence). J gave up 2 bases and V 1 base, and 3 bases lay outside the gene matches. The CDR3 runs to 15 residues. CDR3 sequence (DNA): TGTGCCAGCAGCTTAGAGGAGCGGGGGGCCTACGAGCAGTACTTC. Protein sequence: CASSLEERGAYEQYF.

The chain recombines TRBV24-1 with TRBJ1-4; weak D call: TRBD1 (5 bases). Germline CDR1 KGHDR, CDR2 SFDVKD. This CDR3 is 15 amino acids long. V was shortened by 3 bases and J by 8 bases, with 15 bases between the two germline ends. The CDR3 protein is CATSDRPRADEKLFF. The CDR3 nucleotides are TGTGCCACCAGTGATCGCCCCAGGGCAGACGAAAAACTGTTTTTT.

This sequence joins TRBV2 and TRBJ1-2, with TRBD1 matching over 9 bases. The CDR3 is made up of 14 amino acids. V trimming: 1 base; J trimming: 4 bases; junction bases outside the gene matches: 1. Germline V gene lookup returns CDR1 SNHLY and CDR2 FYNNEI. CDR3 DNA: TGTGCCAGCAGTGAAGACAGGGGGCTCTATGGCTACACCTTC. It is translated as CASSEDRGLYGYTF.

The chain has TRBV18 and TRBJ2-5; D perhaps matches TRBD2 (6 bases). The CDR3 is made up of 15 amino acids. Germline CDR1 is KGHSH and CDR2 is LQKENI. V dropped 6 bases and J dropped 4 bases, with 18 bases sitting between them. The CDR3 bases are TGTGCCAGCTCCCTCCGCGGGGCCACTGGAGAGACCCAGTACTTC. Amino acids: CASSLRGATGETQYF.

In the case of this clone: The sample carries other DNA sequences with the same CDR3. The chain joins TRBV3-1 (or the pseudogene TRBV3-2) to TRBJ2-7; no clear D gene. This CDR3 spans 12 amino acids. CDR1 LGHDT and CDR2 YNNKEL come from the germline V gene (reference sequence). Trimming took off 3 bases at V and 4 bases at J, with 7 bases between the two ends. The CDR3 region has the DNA TGTGCCAGCAGCCAGAGCCGTTACGAGCAGTACTTC. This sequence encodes CASSQSRYEQYF.

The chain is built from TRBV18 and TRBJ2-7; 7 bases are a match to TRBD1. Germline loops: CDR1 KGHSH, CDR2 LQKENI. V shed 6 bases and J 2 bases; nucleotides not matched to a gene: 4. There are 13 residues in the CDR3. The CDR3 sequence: CASSRDSTYEQYF. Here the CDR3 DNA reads TGTGCCAGCTCCCGGGACAGCACCTACGAGCAGTACTTC.

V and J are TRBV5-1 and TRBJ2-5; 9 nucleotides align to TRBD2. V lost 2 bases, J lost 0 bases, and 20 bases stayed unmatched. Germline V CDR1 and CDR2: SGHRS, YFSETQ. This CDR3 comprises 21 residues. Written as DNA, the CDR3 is TGCGCCAGCAGCTTTCCAGGATTTCAGCGGGGGGTCCCCTGGGACCAAGAGACCCAGTACTTC. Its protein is CASSFPGFQRGVPWDQETQYF.

This CDR3 reads CASRTVPSSNEKLFF. DNA for the CDR3: TGTGCCAGCAGGACTGTTCCCAGCTCTAATGAAAAACTGTTTTTT. J is TRBJ1-4 and V is TRBV6-5; D remains ambiguous. Per germline, CDR1 MNHEY and CDR2 SVGAGI. CDR3 length equals 15 residues. Deletions cut 6 bases from V and 3 bases from J, with 14 bases between.

In nucleotides, the CDR3 is TGCGCCAGCAGCTTGTCGGCAGGGGGCTACGAGCAGTACTTC. Translated, it gives CASSLSAGGYEQYF. V usage is TRBV5-1 and J usage is TRBJ2-7, with 7 bases lining up with TRBD1. The germline V gene has CDR1 SGHRS and CDR2 YFSETQ. V shed 1 base, J shed 3 bases, and the junction held 4 bases outside the gene matches. CDR3 length equals 14 residues.

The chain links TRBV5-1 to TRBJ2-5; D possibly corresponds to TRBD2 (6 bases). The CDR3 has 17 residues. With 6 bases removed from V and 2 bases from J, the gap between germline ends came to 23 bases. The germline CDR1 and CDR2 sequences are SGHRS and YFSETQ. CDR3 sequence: CASTPHPGRGLQETQYF. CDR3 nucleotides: TGCGCCAGCACTCCTCACCCCGGGCGGGGATTACAAGAGACCCAGTACTTC.

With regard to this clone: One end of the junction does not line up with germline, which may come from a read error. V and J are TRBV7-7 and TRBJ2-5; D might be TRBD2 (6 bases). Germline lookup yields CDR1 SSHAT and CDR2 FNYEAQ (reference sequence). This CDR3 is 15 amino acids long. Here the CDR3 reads CASSRLGPGEETQYF. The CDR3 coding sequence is TGTGCTAGCAGCCGACTCGGGCCGGGGGAAGAGACCCAGTACTTC.

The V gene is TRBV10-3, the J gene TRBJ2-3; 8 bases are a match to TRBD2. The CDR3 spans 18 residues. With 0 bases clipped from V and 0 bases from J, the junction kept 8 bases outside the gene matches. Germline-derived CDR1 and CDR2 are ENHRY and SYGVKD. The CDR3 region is CAISESFGGAISTDTQYF. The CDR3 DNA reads TGTGCCATCAGTGAGTCTTTCGGGGGGGCTATTAGCACAGATACGCAGTATTTT.

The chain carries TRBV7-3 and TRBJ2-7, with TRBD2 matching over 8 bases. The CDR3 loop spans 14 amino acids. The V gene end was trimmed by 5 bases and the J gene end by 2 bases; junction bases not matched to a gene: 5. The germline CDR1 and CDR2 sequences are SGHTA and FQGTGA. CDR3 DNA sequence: TGTGCCAGCAGCCCCGGGCGGGGGGCCTACGAGCAGTACTTC. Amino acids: CASSPGRGAYEQYF. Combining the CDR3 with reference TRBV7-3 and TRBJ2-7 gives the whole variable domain GAGVSQTPSNKVTEKGKYVELRCDPISGHTALYWYRQSLGQGPEFLIYFQGTGAADDSGLPNDRFFAVRPEGSVSTLKIQRTERGDSAVYLCASSPGRGAYEQYFGPGTRLTVT.

The CDR3 loop reads CAWSLGVGYEQYF. The CDR3 region has the DNA TGTGCCTGGAGTTTGGGAGTCGGCTACGAGCAGTACTTC. The rearrangement joins TRBV30 to TRBJ2-7; perhaps TRBD2 as D (5 bases). CDR1 and CDR2 from the germline V gene are GTSNPN and SVGIG (reference sequence). The CDR3 length is 13 residues. The ends were cut back, 2 bases at V and 3 bases at J, with 11 bases in the middle. The variable domain in full, completed from reference TRBV30 and TRBJ2-7, reads SQTIHQWPATLVQPVGSPLSLECTVEGTSNPNLYWYRQAAGRGLQLLFYSVGIGQISSEVPQNLSASRPQDRQFILSSKKLLLSDSGFYLCAWSLGVGYEQYFGPGTRLTVT.